The 18 T cell receptor beta chains reported below all come from one sample, sequenced in a study of T-cell memory formation after mild COVID-19. TCRdb processed the 5' RACE reads anew with MiXCR; each CDR3 protein has one entry. Among under 600,000 distinct CDR3 sequences, roughly 21% were seen once, and the ten largest hold approximately 8.4%. The source material was PBMCs or a T cell subset sorted from them (not recorded which). The receptors derive from an adult woman who had mild COVID-19 (a few samples of this study predate the infection). Cell type and time point are not known.

The rearrangement uses TRBV5-1 and TRBJ1-4; D is possibly TRBD1 (6 bases). CDR1 SGHRS and CDR2 YFSETQ come from the germline V gene. Trimming left V 0 bases short and J 3 bases short, with 18 bases between. This CDR3 has 18 amino acids. The CDR3: CASSLALQGSASNEKLFF. CDR3 nucleotide sequence: TGCGCCAGCAGCTTGGCCCTCCAGGGGAGTGCGTCTAATGAAAAACTGTTTTTT.

This chain joins TRBV25-1 and TRBJ1-2, with unresolved D. Trimming left V 3 bases short and J 2 bases short, with 4 bases between. The CDR3 extends over 12 amino acids. Germline V gene sequence: CDR1 MGHDK, CDR2 SYGVNS. CDR3 protein: CASSDSNYGYTF. DNA of the CDR3: TGTGCCAGCAGTGACTCAAACTATGGCTACACCTTC.

This clonotype occurred many times. This chain connects TRBV20-1 to TRBJ2-5; D gene unclear. Trimming took off 2 bases at V and 5 bases at J, with 15 bases between the two ends. The germline CDR1 and CDR2 sequences are DFQATT and SNEGSKA (reference sequence). The CDR3 has 14 amino acids. The CDR3 loop reads CSARRTQWRETQYF. The CDR3 bases are TGCAGTGCTAGAAGGACCCAATGGCGGGAGACCCAGTACTTC.

This clonotype was seen more than once but under ten times. The chain is built from TRBV6-5 and TRBJ2-6, with D tentatively TRBD1 (6 bases). V shed 9 bases and J shed 0 bases, with 18 bases lying between them. In germline, CDR1 is MNHEY, CDR2 SVGAGI. This CDR3 has 17 residues. CDR3 sequence (DNA): TGTGCCAGTAGGGGGAGCGCATCCAACTCTGGGGCCAACGTCCTGACTTTC. Its translation is CASRGSASNSGANVLTF.

This clonotype was observed a handful of times. The chain carries TRBV30 and TRBJ2-7; 7 bases fit TRBD1. The CDR3 is 15 residues long. V shed 7 bases, J shed 2 bases, and the junction held 14 bases outside the gene matches. Per the germline V gene, CDR1 is GTSNPN and CDR2 is SVGIG (reference sequence). CDR3 DNA: TGTGCCTTAAGATCAACTCGGGACAGAGCCTACGAGCAGTACTTC. As protein: CALRSTRDRAYEQYF.

The chain carries TRBV11-2 and TRBJ1-2; a possible D gene is TRBD1 (5 bases). Per germline, CDR1 SGHAT and CDR2 FQNNGV. V was cut by 5 bases and J by 7 bases, with 14 bases left in between. The CDR3 totals 13 residues. CDR3 coding DNA: TGTGCCAGCAGCAGAGGGCGGGACGGTGGCTACACCTTC. It encodes CASSRGRDGGYTF.

There are a few counts of this clonotype. The J gene is TRBJ2-1, the V gene TRBV9; TRBD2 might be the D (6 bases). V was pared by 0 bases and J by 7 bases, with 14 bases between. CDR3 size: 15 residues. Germline values: CDR1 SGDLS, CDR2 YYNGEE. CDR3 bases: TGTGCCAGCAGCGTAGTATCCGGGAGTAGGAATGAGCAGTTCTTC. Translated: CASSVVSGSRNEQFF.

This clonotype has more than one count but fewer than ten. This chain uses TRBV7-9 with TRBJ1-1; D gene unclear. V lost 1 base, J lost 6 bases, and 15 bases lay in between. Per germline, CDR1 SEHNR and CDR2 FQNEAQ (reference sequence). This CDR3 has 15 residues. Here the CDR3 reads CASSLGGSGSAEAFF. CDR3 bases: TGTGCCAGCAGCTTAGGTGGCAGCGGGTCGGCTGAAGCTTTCTTT.

This chain links TRBV15 with TRBJ1-1; TRBD1 is a possible D gene (6 bases). V was trimmed by 0 bases and J by 5 bases, leaving 16 bases between them. The length of the CDR3 is 16 residues. Germline CDR1 and CDR2: LNHNV and YYDKDF (reference sequence). The DNA of the CDR3 is TGTGCCACCAGCAGAGATCGGGCAGGTACAGGGACTGAAGCTTTCTTT. This translates into CATSRDRAGTGTEAFF.

This clonotype was counted a few times. The genes are TRBV4-1 and TRBJ2-5; possible D gene TRBD2, 5 bases. Germline V gene lookup returns CDR1 MGHRA and CDR2 YSYEKL. The CDR3 consists of 17 residues. Between the trimmed V and J ends, which lost 0 bases and 2 bases, there was a span of 16 bases. The CDR3 loop reads CASSQDSRAGAQETQYF. CDR3 in DNA: TGCGCCAGCAGCCAAGATTCGAGGGCAGGAGCTCAAGAGACCCAGTACTTC.

This clonotype was observed a few times. The chain links TRBV29-1 to TRBJ2-5, with D tentatively TRBD2 (8 bases). V was pared by 4 bases and J by 0 bases, with 15 bases between. Germline loops: CDR1 SQVTM, CDR2 ANQGSEA. CDR3 length: 15 amino acids. CDR3 nucleotide sequence: TGCAGCGTTGCGGGGGGGACAGAGTACCAAGAGACCCAGTACTTC. It encodes CSVAGGTEYQETQYF.

This clonotype came up a few times. The chain recombines TRBV12-3 or TRBV12-4 with TRBJ1-1; no clear D gene. The CDR3 has 13 residues. Between the trimmed V and J ends, which lost 2 bases and 3 bases, there was a span of 7 bases. The CDR3 region is CASSLQAYTEAFF. The CDR3 DNA follows: TGTGCCAGCAGTTTACAGGCATACACTGAAGCTTTCTTT.

V and J are TRBV5-4 and TRBJ1-6, with 7 positions matching TRBD1. CDR1 is SGHNT, CDR2 YYREEE, per germline (reference sequence). This CDR3 spans 16 amino acids. V dropped 4 bases and J dropped 8; count of bases not matched to a gene: 12. CDR3 loop: CASSPSRRDRHSPLHF. In DNA form, the CDR3 reads TGTGCCAGCAGCCCGAGCCGACGGGACAGACATTCACCCCTCCACTTT.

This clonotype was detected a few times. The CDR3 sequence is CASSSTTGLAGPPYTDTQYF. In DNA form, the CDR3 reads TGTGCCAGCAGCTCCACCACGGGGCTAGCGGGACCTCCCTACACAGATACGCAGTATTTT. This chain connects TRBV7-9 to TRBJ2-3; 9 positions match TRBD2. CDR3 length: 20 residues. V was clipped by 4 bases and J by 2 bases; unmatched bases: 19. Germline loops: CDR1 SEHNR, CDR2 FQNEAQ (reference sequence).

V gene TRBV29-1 combines with J gene TRBJ2-4; no definite D call. V lost 0 bases and J 1 base, leaving 13 bases between the germline ends. The CDR3 consists of 16 residues. Per the germline V gene, CDR1 is SQVTM and CDR2 is ANQGSEA. DNA of the CDR3: TGCAGCGTTGAAGATCTTAGGGCCGGCGCCAAAAACATTCAGTACTTC. Translated: CSVEDLRAGAKNIQYF.

This clonotype was recorded a few times. The rearrangement uses TRBV20-1 and TRBJ2-3, with TRBD1 as a possible D gene (5 bases). Germline lookup yields CDR1 DFQATT and CDR2 SNEGSKA (reference sequence). V was clipped by 1 base and J by 5 bases, with 10 bases between them. This CDR3 contains 13 residues. DNA for the CDR3: TGCAGTGCTAGAGGCCAGGGTATAGATACGCAGTATTTT. Protein sequence: CSARGQGIDTQYF.

The chain joins TRBV7-2 to TRBJ1-5; unclear D gene. V shed 0 bases and J shed 2 bases, with 5 bases lying between them. The germline CDR1 and CDR2 sequences are SGHTA and FQGNSA. This CDR3 region has 14 residues. The CDR3 DNA reads TGTGCCAGCAGCTTAGCTTCTCGCAATCAGCCCCAGCATTTT. It translates to CASSLASRNQPQHF.

As for this clonotype: With a much larger clone just one base away, this may be a read error. The chain combines TRBV12-3 or TRBV12-4 with TRBJ2-2; D unresolved. Trimming removed 3 bases from V and 6 bases from J, with 5 bases in between. The CDR3 consists of 12 residues. CDR3 residues: CASSFGPGELFF. As DNA, the CDR3 is TGTGCCAGCAGTTTCGGGCCCGGGGAGCTGTTTTTT.